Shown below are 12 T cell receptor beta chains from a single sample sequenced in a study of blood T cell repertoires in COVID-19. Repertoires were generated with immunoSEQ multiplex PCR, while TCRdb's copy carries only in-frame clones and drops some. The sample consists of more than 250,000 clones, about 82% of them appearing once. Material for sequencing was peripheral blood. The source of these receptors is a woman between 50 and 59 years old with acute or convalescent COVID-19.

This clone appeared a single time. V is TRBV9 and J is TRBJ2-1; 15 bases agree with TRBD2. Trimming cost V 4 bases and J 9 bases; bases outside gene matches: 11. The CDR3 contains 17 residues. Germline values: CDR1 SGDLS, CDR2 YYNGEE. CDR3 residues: CASSPRTSGRASSEQFF. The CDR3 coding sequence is TGTGCCAGCAGCCCCCGGACTAGCGGGAGGGCCAGCAGTGAGCAGTTCTTC.

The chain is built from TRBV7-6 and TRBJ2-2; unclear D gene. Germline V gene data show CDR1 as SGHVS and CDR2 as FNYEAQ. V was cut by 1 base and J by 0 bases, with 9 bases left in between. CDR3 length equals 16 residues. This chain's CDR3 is CASSLVSVANTGELFF. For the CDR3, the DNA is TGTGCCAGCAGCTTAGTATCCGTCGCGAACACCGGGGAGCTGTTTTTT.

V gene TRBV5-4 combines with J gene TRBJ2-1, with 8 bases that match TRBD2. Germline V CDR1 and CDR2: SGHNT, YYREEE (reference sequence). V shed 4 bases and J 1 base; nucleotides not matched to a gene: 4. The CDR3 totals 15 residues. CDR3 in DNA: TGTGCCAGCAGCCAAGCGGGAGATTCCTACAATGAGCAGTTCTTC. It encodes CASSQAGDSYNEQFF.

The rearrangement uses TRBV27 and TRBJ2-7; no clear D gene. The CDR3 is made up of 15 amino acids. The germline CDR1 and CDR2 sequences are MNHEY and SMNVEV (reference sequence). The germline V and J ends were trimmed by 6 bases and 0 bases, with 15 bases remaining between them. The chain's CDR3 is CASSRESPGSYEQYF. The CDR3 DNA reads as TGTGCCAGCAGCCGTGAATCTCCGGGCTCCTACGAGCAGTACTTC.

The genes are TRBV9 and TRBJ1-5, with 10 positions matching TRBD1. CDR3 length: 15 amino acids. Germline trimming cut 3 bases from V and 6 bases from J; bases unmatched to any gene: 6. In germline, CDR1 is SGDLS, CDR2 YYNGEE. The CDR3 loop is CASSAGQGGAQPQHF. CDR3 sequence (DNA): TGTGCCAGCAGCGCTGGACAGGGGGGGGCTCAGCCCCAGCATTTT.

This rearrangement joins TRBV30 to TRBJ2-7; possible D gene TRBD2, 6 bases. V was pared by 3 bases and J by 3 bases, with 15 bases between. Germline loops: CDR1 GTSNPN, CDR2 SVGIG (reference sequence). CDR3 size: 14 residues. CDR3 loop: CAWSPGTGFYEQYF. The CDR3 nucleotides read TGTGCCTGGAGCCCCGGGACTGGCTTCTACGAGCAGTACTTC.

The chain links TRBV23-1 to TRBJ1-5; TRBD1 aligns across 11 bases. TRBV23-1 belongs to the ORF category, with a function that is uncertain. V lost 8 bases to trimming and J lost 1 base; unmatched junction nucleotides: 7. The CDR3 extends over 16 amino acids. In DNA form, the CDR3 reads TGCGCCAGCTTGGGACAGGGGGAGTTGAGCAATCAGCCCCAGCATTTT. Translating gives CASLGQGELSNQPQHF.

CDR3 nucleotide sequence: TGCGCCAGCAGCTTCGGGTTAGGAGAGACCCAGTACTTC. Its protein product is CASSFGLGETQYF. The chain carries TRBV5-1 and TRBJ2-5, with D unresolved. V lost 2 bases, J lost 4 bases, and 9 bases lay in between. Germline values: CDR1 SGHRS, CDR2 YFSETQ. This CDR3 is built from 13 residues.

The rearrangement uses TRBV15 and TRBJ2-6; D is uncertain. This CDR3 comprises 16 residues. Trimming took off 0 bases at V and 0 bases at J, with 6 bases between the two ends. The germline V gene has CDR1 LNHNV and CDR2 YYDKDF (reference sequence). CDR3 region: CATSRDYNSGANVLTF. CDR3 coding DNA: TGTGCCACCAGCAGAGATTACAACTCTGGGGCCAACGTCCTGACTTTC.

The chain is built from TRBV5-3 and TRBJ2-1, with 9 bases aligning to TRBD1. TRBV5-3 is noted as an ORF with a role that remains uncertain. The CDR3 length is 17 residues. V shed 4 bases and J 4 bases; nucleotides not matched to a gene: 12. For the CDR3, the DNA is TGTGCCAGAAGCGTAATAAATGGGACAGGGATATACAATGAGCAGTTCTTC. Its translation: CARSVINGTGIYNEQFF.

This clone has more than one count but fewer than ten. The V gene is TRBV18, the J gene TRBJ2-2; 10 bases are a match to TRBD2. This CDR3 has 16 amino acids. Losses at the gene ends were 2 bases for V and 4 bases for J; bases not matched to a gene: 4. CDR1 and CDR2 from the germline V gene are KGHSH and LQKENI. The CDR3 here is CASSPGLAGVTGELFF. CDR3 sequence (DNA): TGTGCCAGCTCACCAGGGCTAGCGGGAGTCACCGGGGAGCTGTTTTTT.

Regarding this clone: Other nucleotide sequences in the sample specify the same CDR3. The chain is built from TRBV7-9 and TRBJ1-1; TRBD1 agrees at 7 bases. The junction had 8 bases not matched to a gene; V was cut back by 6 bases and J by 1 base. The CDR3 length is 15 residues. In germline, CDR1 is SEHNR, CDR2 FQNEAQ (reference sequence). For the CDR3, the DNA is TGTGCCAGCAGTCTTCGACAGGGCGGGAACACTGAAGCTTTCTTT. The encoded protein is CASSLRQGGNTEAFF.